This T cell receptor (beta chain) was found in a study of blood T cell repertoires in COVID-19. Data came from immunoSEQ multiplex PCR; TCRdb stores just in-frame clones and leaves some out. The repertoire consists of 300,000 to 350,000 clones, with around 82% occurring once and the leading ten covering 2.5% to 3.5%. CDR3 length: 15 amino acids. CDR1 is SQVTM and CDR2 is ANQGSEA in the germline V gene. Trimming cost V 6 bases and J 0 bases, with 12 bases left between them. The genes are TRBV29-1 and TRBJ2-6; D might be TRBD2 (6 bases). The source is a man aged 25-45 years with active or convalescent COVID-19. Sample: peripheral blood. The DNA for the CDR3 is TGCAGCGTCGCCCGGGAGCTCTCTGGGGCCAACGTCCTGACTTTC. Translation: CSVARELSGANVLTF.